The text below deals with one T cell receptor (beta chain). The CDR3 consists of 13 residues. Unmatched junction bases numbered 5, after V lost 4 bases and J lost 2 bases. CDR1 SQVTM and CDR2 ANQGSEA come from the germline V gene. This table comes from immunoSEQ multiplex PCR, and its TCRdb copy is limited to in-frame clones, with some not included. The sample has 74,000 or so clones, roughly 96% seen once. The sample is drawn from a study of technical replicates of blood from several donors. This chain joins TRBV29-1 and TRBJ2-7; 7 nucleotides match TRBD2. The source of this sequence is a human donor in good health. Sequenced sample: T cells isolated from PBMCs. CDR3 region: CSVGGGETYEQYF. CDR3 nucleotide sequence: TGCAGCGTTGGGGGGGGAGAGACCTACGAGCAGTACTTC.